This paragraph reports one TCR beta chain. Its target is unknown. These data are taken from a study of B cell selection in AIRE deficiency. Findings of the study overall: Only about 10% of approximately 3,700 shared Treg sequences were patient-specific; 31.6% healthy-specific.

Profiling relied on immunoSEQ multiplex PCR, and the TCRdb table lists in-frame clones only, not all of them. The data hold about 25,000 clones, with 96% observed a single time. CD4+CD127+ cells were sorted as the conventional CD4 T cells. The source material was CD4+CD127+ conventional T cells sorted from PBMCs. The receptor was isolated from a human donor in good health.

The CDR3 DNA reads TGTGCCAGCAGCCAACAGGAGACCCAGTACTTC. Translating it yields CASSQQETQYF. V gene TRBV7-6 combines with J gene TRBJ2-5, with D uncertain. The germline gives CDR1 SGHVS, CDR2 FNYEAQ. Deletions cut 5 bases from V and 5 bases from J, with 6 bases between. The CDR3 sequence is 11 residues long. The full variable domain, its missing parts supplied by reference TRBV7-6 and TRBJ2-5, is GAGVSQSPRYKVTKRGQDVALRCDPISGHVSLYWYRQALGQGPEFLTYFNYEAQQDKSGLPNDRFSAERPEGSISTLTIQRTEQRDSAMYRCASSQQETQYFGPGTRLLVL.